The rows below give T cell receptor beta chains drawn from one sample of a study of blood T cell repertoires in COVID-19. The repertoire was sequenced with immunoSEQ multiplex PCR; TCRdb's copy has only in-frame clones and lacks some. The sample includes 200,000 to 250,000 clones, more than 85% of them seen just once. Material: peripheral blood. The receptor set was obtained from a man between 60 and 75 years old with COVID-19, enrolled during active disease. Both conserved end residues are part of each CDR3. The D gene is left open where the match is weak. Only part of the rows carry a size: once, few, many, or a class if the clone is expanded.

J: TRBJ1-6; D: .; size: few; V: TRBV18; DNA: TGTGCCAGCTCACCAGAAGGGGGCTATAATTCACCCCTCCACTTT; CDR3: CASSPEGGYNSPLHF
J: TRBJ1-1; D: TRBD1; size: .; V: TRBV19; DNA: TGTGCCAGTAAGGCCGGGGACAGAGTCACTGAAGCTTTCTTT; CDR3: CASKAGDRVTEAFF
J: TRBJ2-3; D: .; size: .; V: TRBV7-2; DNA: TGTGCCAGCAGCTTGCGGGCTAGCATAAATACGCAGTATTTT; CDR3: CASSLRASINTQYF
J: TRBJ1-4; D: .; size: .; V: TRBV5-1; DNA: TGCGCCAGCAGCCCCCAGGCGACTAATGAAAAACTGTTTTTT; CDR3: CASSPQATNEKLFF
J: TRBJ1-6; D: .; size: .; V: TRBV25-1; DNA: TGTGCCAGCGGTGCGGACTCAAGATCCCTCCACTTT; CDR3: CASGADSRSLHF
J: TRBJ1-5; D: .; size: .; V: TRBV7-9; DNA: TGTGCCAGCAGCCCCACAGGGAATCAGCCCCAGCATTTT; CDR3: CASSPTGNQPQHF
J: TRBJ2-1; D: .; size: .; V: TRBV7-2; DNA: TGTGCCAGCAGCTTATGGGGCGGGGTCTACAATGAGCAGTTCTTC; CDR3: CASSLWGGVYNEQFF
J: TRBJ2-2; D: .; size: .; V: TRBV9; DNA: TGTGCCAGCAGCGAAACAGGGAAGGCGAACACCGGGGAGCTGTTTTTT; CDR3: CASSETGKANTGELFF
J: TRBJ2-7; D: TRBD1; size: .; V: TRBV9; DNA: TGTGCCAGCAGCCCCCGGACAGGTCAGGCCGAGCAGTACTTC; CDR3: CASSPRTGQAEQYF
J: TRBJ2-7; D: .; size: .; V: TRBV3-1/TRBV3-2; DNA: TGTGCCAGCAGCCAAGCGTGGCAGATCTACGAGCAGTACTTC; CDR3: CASSQAWQIYEQYF
J: TRBJ1-5; D: TRBD1; size: once; V: TRBV19; DNA: TGTGCCAGTAGAGGGGGACAGCGCCAGACCCGGGTTCAGCCCCAGCATTTT; CDR3: CASRGGQRQTRVQPQHF
J: TRBJ2-7; D: .; size: few; V: TRBV21-1; DNA: TGTGCCAGCAGCAAAGGCTCGCGGGAAGGATCGGACGAGCAGTACTTC; CDR3: CASSKGSREGSDEQYF
J: TRBJ2-7; D: TRBD2; size: .; V: TRBV7-9; DNA: TGTGCCAGCAGCGGAAAAGGGCGGGGGGCCCCCTACGAGCAGTACTTC; CDR3: CASSGKGRGAPYEQYF
J: TRBJ2-5; D: .; size: .; V: TRBV3-1/TRBV3-2; DNA: TGTGCCAGCAGCCAATGGAGGGAGACCCAGTACTTC; CDR3: CASSQWRETQYF
J: TRBJ2-2; D: .; size: few; V: TRBV18; DNA: TGTGCCAGCTCACCTCGCACTAGTGGGGCCGGGGAGCTGTTTTTT; CDR3: CASSPRTSGAGELFF
J: TRBJ2-5; D: .; size: few; V: TRBV6-5; DNA: TGTGCCAGCAGCCGGGTATGGGGGGAAGAGACCCAGTACTTC; CDR3: CASSRVWGEETQYF
J: TRBJ1-2; D: .; size: .; V: TRBV21-1; DNA: TGTGCCAGCAGCAAAGGCGGACAGGGCCTCCCTTATGGCTACACCTTC; CDR3: CASSKGGQGLPYGYTF
J: TRBJ2-7; D: TRBD2; size: .; V: TRBV9; DNA: TGTGCCAGCAGCGCTGGGAACCTAGCGGGAGGAGGTTTGGGGGAGCAGTACTTC; CDR3: CASSAGNLAGGGLGEQYF
J: TRBJ2-1; D: TRBD2; size: .; V: TRBV28; DNA: TGTGCCAGCAGTTTAGCCGGACTAGCGGACTTTGAGCAGTTCTTC; CDR3: CASSLAGLADFEQFF
J: TRBJ2-1; D: .; size: .; V: TRBV27; DNA: TGTGCCAGTCCGTGGACAGCCACTATTAATGAGCAGTTCTTC; CDR3: CASPWTATINEQFF
J: TRBJ1-5; D: TRBD1; size: .; V: TRBV7-8; DNA: TGTGCCAGCAGCTTAGTTGCAGGGGGCTATAGTTTGGGCAATCAGCCCCAGCATTTT; CDR3: CASSLVAGGYSLGNQPQHF
J: TRBJ2-6; D: .; size: .; V: TRBV7-2; DNA: TGTGCCAGCACCCCAGGGGACGGAACCTCTGGGGCCAACGTCCTGACTTTC; CDR3: CASTPGDGTSGANVLTF
J: TRBJ1-3; D: .; size: .; V: TRBV4-2; DNA: TGTGCCAGCAGCCAAGAACAGGGATCTGGAAACACCATATATTTT; CDR3: CASSQEQGSGNTIYF
J: TRBJ2-2; D: TRBD1; size: few; V: TRBV5-6; DNA: TGTGCCAGCAGCGCTCAGGGGGCCGCGAACACCGGGGAGCTGTTTTTT; CDR3: CASSAQGAANTGELFF
J: TRBJ1-2; D: .; size: .; V: TRBV6-4; DNA: TGTGCCAGCAGTCTCATGAGGACAGATTACTATGGCTACACCTTC; CDR3: CASSLMRTDYYGYTF
J: TRBJ2-1; D: TRBD1; size: .; V: TRBV30; DNA: TGTGCCTGGAGTGTACCCTTCCAGGGGGCGTACAATGAGCAGTTCTTC; CDR3: CAWSVPFQGAYNEQFF